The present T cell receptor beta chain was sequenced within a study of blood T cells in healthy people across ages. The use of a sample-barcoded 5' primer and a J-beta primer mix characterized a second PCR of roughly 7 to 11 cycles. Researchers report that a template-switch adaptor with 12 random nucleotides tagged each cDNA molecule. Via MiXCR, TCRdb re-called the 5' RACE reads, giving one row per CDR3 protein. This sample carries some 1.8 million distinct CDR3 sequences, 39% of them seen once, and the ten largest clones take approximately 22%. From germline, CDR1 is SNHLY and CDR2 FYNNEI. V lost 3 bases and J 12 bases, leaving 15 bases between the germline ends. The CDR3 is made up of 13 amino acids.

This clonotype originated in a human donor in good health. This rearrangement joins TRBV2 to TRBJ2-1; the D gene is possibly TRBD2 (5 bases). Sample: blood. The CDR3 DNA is TGTGCCAGCAGTGACTCATTCGGAGGCGCGCAGTTCTTC. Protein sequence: CASSDSFGGAQFF.